These 22 T cell receptor beta chains came from one sample sequenced in a study of shared clonotypes between healthy human individuals. The table came from immunoSEQ multiplex PCR; TCRdb's copy has only in-frame clones and leaves some out. This table holds around 940,000 clones, 60% to 85% found once. Sequencing was carried out using memory CD4+ T cells sorted from blood. The subset here: CD45RA-negative fraction. The receptors stem from a young man in good health.

This clone showed up just a few times. Other DNA sequences of this sample code for an identical CDR3. The chain uses TRBV11-2 and TRBJ2-3, with 8 bases matching TRBD2. The J segment lost 1 base and the V segment lost 1 base, leaving 1 base of the junction unmatched. Germline V gene data show CDR1 as SGHAT and CDR2 as FQNNGV. This CDR3 region has 15 residues. The DNA of the CDR3 is TGTGCCAGCAGCTTAGCGGGGGGGGGCACAGATACGCAGTATTTT. It specifies CASSLAGGGTDTQYF.

The genes are TRBV5-4 and TRBJ1-2, with 7 bases that match TRBD1. The CDR3 spans 13 residues. V was pared by 4 bases and J by 4 bases, with 4 bases of the junction left unmatched. Germline V gene sequence: CDR1 SGHNT, CDR2 YYREEE (reference sequence). Written as DNA, the CDR3 is TGTGCCAGCAGCATCGGGACAGTCTATGGCTACACCTTC. Its translation is CASSIGTVYGYTF.

The rearrangement uses TRBV5-6 and TRBJ2-1; 8 positions agree with TRBD1. J was trimmed by 7 bases and V by 6 bases; bases with no gene match: 6. The CDR3 runs 13 residues. CDR1 and CDR2 (germline): SGHDT, YYEEEE. The CDR3 nucleotides are TGTGCCAGCACCCTGGACAGGGTTAATGAGCAGTTCTTC. It is translated as CASTLDRVNEQFF.

In this sample, this clone turned up many times. V gene TRBV4-1 combines with J gene TRBJ1-6; unclear D gene. Trimming left V 5 bases short and J 12 bases short, with 14 bases between. The V gene's germline CDR1 is MGHRA and CDR2 YSYEKL. This CDR3 comprises 13 residues. CDR3 in DNA: TGCGCCAGCAGCTCGCGACCTAGCGGACCCCTCCACTTT. This codes for CASSSRPSGPLHF.

This clone was counted ten times or more. The V and J genes are TRBV30 and TRBJ1-6, with 11 positions matching TRBD1. V shed 3 bases and J 11 bases; nucleotides not matched to a gene: 3. The CDR3 contains 13 residues. The germline gives CDR1 GTSNPN, CDR2 SVGIG (reference sequence). Written as DNA, the CDR3 is TGTGCCTGGAGCGGACAGGGGGCAACACCCCTCCACTTT. This sequence encodes CAWSGQGATPLHF.

V and J are TRBV9 and TRBJ2-2, with 9 bases fitting TRBD2. The CDR3 is made up of 17 amino acids. Germline lookup yields CDR1 SGDLS and CDR2 YYNGEE. V gave up 4 bases and J gave up 1 base; unmatched junction bases: 8. DNA for the CDR3: TGTGCCAGCAGCCCCTTAGCGGGAGCGGGGAACACCGGGGAGCTGTTTTTT. This gives the protein CASSPLAGAGNTGELFF. The variable domain in full, completed from reference TRBV9 and TRBJ2-2, reads DSGVTQTPKHLITATGQRVTLRCSPRSGDLSVYWYQQSLDQGLQFLIQYYNGEERAKGNILERFSAQQFPDLHSELNLSSLELGDSALYFCASSPLAGAGNTGELFFGEGSRLTVL.

The J gene is TRBJ1-3, the V gene TRBV7-9; tentatively, D is TRBD1 (5 bases). Deletions cut 5 bases from V and 0 bases from J, with 11 bases between. CDR3 length equals 15 residues. Germline lookup yields CDR1 SEHNR and CDR2 FQNEAQ (reference sequence). The CDR3 DNA sequence: TGTGCCAGCAGCCAGACAGCACCCTCTGGAAACACCATATATTTT. The encoded protein is CASSQTAPSGNTIYF.

The rearrangement joins TRBV7-2 to TRBJ2-7, with 8 bases identical to TRBD1. Germline loops: CDR1 SGHTA, CDR2 FQGNSA. The length of the CDR3 is 13 residues. V was pared by 6 bases and J by 5 bases, with 6 bases of the junction left unmatched. CDR3 in DNA: TGTGCCAGCAGGAGGACAGGGCTGAACGAGCAGTACTTC. Translating gives CASRRTGLNEQYF. Combining the CDR3 with reference TRBV7-2 and TRBJ2-7 gives the whole variable domain GAGVSQSPSNKVTEKGKDVELRCDPISGHTALYWYRQSLGQGLEFLIYFQGNSAPDKSGLPSDRFSAERTGGSVSTLTIQRTQQEDSAVYLCASRRTGLNEQYFGPGTRLTVT.

This clone came up a few times. The chain couples TRBV2 to TRBJ2-5; the D is unclear. This CDR3 has 15 amino acids. Deletions cut 3 bases from V and 5 bases from J, with 16 bases between. Germline V gives CDR1 SNHLY, CDR2 FYNNEI. As DNA, the CDR3 is TGTGCCAGCAGTGAGGTTGGCTGGTTCATGGAGACCCAGTACTTC. Protein sequence: CASSEVGWFMETQYF.

This clone was picked up a small number of times. The chain uses TRBV7-9 and TRBJ2-2; D is unclear. Germline V gene sequence: CDR1 SEHNR, CDR2 FQNEAQ (reference sequence). V was pared by 3 bases and J by 7 bases, with 9 bases between. CDR3 length: 13 amino acids. The CDR3 DNA is TGTGCCAGCAGCTTGGTTGAGAGCGGGGAGCTGTTTTTT. It is translated as CASSLVESGELFF.

The CDR3: CAISELAYGYTF. DNA of the CDR3: TGTGCCATCAGTGAGCTGGCCTATGGCTACACCTTC. The rearrangement joins TRBV10-3 to TRBJ1-2; D gene uncertain. The V end was cut by 2 bases, the J end by 4 bases, with 5 bases between. The CDR3 is 12 amino acids. Germline loops: CDR1 ENHRY, CDR2 SYGVKD.

This chain joins TRBV2 and TRBJ2-5, with D unresolved. Trimming stripped 5 bases from V and 5 bases from J, with 12 bases between. The CDR3 has 13 amino acids. Germline CDR1 and CDR2: SNHLY and FYNNEI. DNA for the CDR3: TGTGCCAGCAGTTTTAACATGGGGGAGACCCAGTACTTC. Its protein product is CASSFNMGETQYF.

The V gene is TRBV2, the J gene TRBJ2-3, with D perhaps matching TRBD1 or TRBD2 (7 bases each). Germline values: CDR1 SNHLY, CDR2 FYNNEI. This CDR3 has 14 residues. Trimming removed 5 bases from V and 4 bases from J, with 13 bases in between. The DNA of the CDR3 is TGTGCCAGCAGTTTCGGGGGGACAGCAGATACGCAGTATTTT. Translation gives CASSFGGTADTQYF.

The chain is built from TRBV6-5 and TRBJ2-7; 8 nucleotides agree with TRBD2. Trimming at V came to 0 bases and at J to 5 bases, leaving 6 bases not matched to a gene. The CDR3 is 15 residues long. Germline values: CDR1 MNHEY, CDR2 SVGAGI. The CDR3, as DNA: TGTGCCAGCAGTTACTCGTATAGCGGGATCGACGAGCAGTACTTC. Its protein product is CASSYSYSGIDEQYF.

This clone was detected only once. This chain links TRBV7-9 with TRBJ2-5; possibly TRBD2 for D (5 bases). Trimming left V 3 bases short and J 7 bases short, with 18 bases between. This CDR3 contains 15 residues. Germline V CDR1 and CDR2: SEHNR, FQNEAQ (reference sequence). In nucleotides, the CDR3 is TGTGCCAGCAGCTTGTCGGCAGGCGGAGAGGGGACCCAGTACTTC. Its translation is CASSLSAGGEGTQYF. Full variable domain (missing parts from reference TRBV7-9 and TRBJ2-5): DTGVSQNPRHKITKRGQNVTFRCDPISEHNRLYWYRQTLGQGPEFLTYFQNEAQLEKSRLLSDRFSAERPKGSFSTLEIQRTEQGDSAMYLCASSLSAGGEGTQYFGPGTRLLVL.

The chain recombines TRBV10-3 with TRBJ1-5; TRBD1 is a possible D gene (5 bases). Looked up from germline, CDR1 is ENHRY and CDR2 is SYGVKD. The length of the CDR3 is 16 residues. Trimming removed 0 bases from V and 2 bases from J, with 11 bases in between. In DNA form, the CDR3 reads TGTGCCATCAGTGAGTCATCGGGGCTGGGCAATCAGCCCCAGCATTTT. It specifies CAISESSGLGNQPQHF.

The gene calls are TRBV6-5 and TRBJ1-2; D remains unclear. V was trimmed by 5 bases and J by 4 bases, leaving 14 bases between them. CDR1 MNHEY and CDR2 SVGAGI come from the germline V gene. The CDR3 consists of 14 residues. The CDR3 here is CASSEGGRVYGYTF. The CDR3 bases are TGTGCCAGCAGTGAAGGAGGGCGCGTCTATGGCTACACCTTC.

The genes are TRBV11-1 and TRBJ2-3, with D possibly matching TRBD2 (7 bases). The CDR3 totals 16 residues. Germline V gene lookup returns CDR1 SGHAT and CDR2 FQDESV (reference sequence). Trimming shortened V by 4 bases and J by 1 base, and 15 bases separated the two germline ends. CDR3 loop: CASSYLGGGGTDTQYF. CDR3 nucleotides: TGTGCCAGCAGCTACCTGGGAGGGGGGGGCACAGATACGCAGTATTTT.

This clone appeared many times. This chain connects TRBV5-6 to TRBJ1-2, with 9 bases fitting TRBD1. After removal of 4 bases from V and 4 bases from J, the junction contained 8 bases not matched to a gene. This CDR3 contains 15 residues. Per the germline V gene, CDR1 is SGHDT and CDR2 is YYEEEE. CDR3 residues: CASSHGTGRTYGYTF. The CDR3 DNA is TGTGCCAGCAGCCATGGGACAGGGAGGACCTATGGCTACACCTTC. Looking up the rest from reference TRBV5-6 and TRBJ1-2 gives the full variable domain: DAGVTQSPTHLIKTRGQQVTLRCSPKSGHDTVSWYQQALGQGPQFIFQYYEEEERQRGNFPDRFSGHQFPNYSSELNVNALLLGDSALYLCASSHGTGRTYGYTFGSGTRLTVV.

Worth noting for this clone: This sample includes further DNA sequences coding for the same CDR3. J is TRBJ2-1 and V is TRBV19; D remains ambiguous. Germline CDR1 reads LNHDA; CDR2 reads SQIVND (reference sequence). The CDR3 runs to 13 residues. Trimming removed 3 bases from V and 8 bases from J, with 11 bases in between. CDR3 protein: CASSIDGRYEQFF. The DNA of the CDR3 is TGTGCCAGTAGTATCGATGGCAGGTATGAGCAGTTCTTC.

On this clone itself: Additional DNA sequences in this sample encode the identical CDR3. The J gene is TRBJ1-1, the V gene TRBV27; D is unresolved. Trimming pared 1 base from V and 3 bases from J, leaving 6 bases between. CDR1 is MNHEY and CDR2 is SMNVEV in the germline V gene (reference sequence). The CDR3 contains 13 residues. In DNA form, the CDR3 reads TGTGCCAGCAGTTTATTGGAGGACACTGAAGCTTTCTTT. Amino acid sequence: CASSLLEDTEAFF.

The V and J genes are TRBV10-3 and TRBJ2-3; weak D call: TRBD2 (5 bases). This CDR3 contains 15 residues. Deletions cut 6 bases from V and 5 bases from J, with 18 bases between. CDR1 and CDR2 from the germline V gene are ENHRY and SYGVKD. CDR3 DNA sequence: TGTGCCATCAGGGAGGCTAGTCAACGAGGAGATACGCAGTATTTT. It encodes CAIREASQRGDTQYF.